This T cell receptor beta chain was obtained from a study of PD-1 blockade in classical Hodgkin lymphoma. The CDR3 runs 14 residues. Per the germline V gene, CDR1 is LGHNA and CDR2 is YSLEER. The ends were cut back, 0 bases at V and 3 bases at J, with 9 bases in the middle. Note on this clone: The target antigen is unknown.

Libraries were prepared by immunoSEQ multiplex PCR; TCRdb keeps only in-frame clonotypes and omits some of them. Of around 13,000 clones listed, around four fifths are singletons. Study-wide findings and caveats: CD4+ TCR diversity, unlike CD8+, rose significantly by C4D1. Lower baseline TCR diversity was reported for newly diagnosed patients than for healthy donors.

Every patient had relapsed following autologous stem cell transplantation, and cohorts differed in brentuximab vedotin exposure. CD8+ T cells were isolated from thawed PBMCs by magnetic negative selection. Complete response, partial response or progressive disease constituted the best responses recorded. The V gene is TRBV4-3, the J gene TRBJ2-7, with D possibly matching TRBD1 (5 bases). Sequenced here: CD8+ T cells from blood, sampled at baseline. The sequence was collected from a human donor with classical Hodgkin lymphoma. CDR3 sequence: CASSQDWQGYEQYF. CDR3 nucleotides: TGCGCCAGCAGCCAAGATTGGCAGGGCTACGAGCAGTACTTC.